The 23 T cell receptor beta chains in this list originate from one sample, sequenced in a study of T cells in Graves' hyperthyroidism and ophthalmopathy. From RNA transcripts, TCR beta CDR3 regions were amplified. RT-PCR in the first round (using the HTBI primer set) targeted the TCR CDR3. TCRdb recomputed calls from the multiplex PCR reads with MiXCR, one row per CDR3 protein. The sample contains hundreds of thousands of distinct CDR3 sequences, about 15% of which appear only once. The sequenced material came from blood. The receptors come from a middle-aged woman with Graves' ophthalmopathy.

This clonotype was counted between two and nine times. V gene TRBV4-1 combines with J gene TRBJ2-2; 10 bases are shared with TRBD1. The V and J ends lost 2 bases and 5 bases, in that order; junction bases with no gene match: 8. Looked up from germline, CDR1 is MGHRA and CDR2 is YSYEKL. The CDR3 extends over 17 amino acids. CDR3 DNA sequence: TGCGCCAGCAGCCAACATTCCGGGACAGGGGTTACCGGGGAGCTGTTTTTT. It encodes CASSQHSGTGVTGELFF.

This clonotype was picked up many times. The V gene is TRBV28, the J gene TRBJ1-2; D gene ambiguous. Between the trimmed V and J ends, which lost 5 bases and 8 bases, there was a span of 15 bases. Germline-derived CDR1 and CDR2 are MDHEN and SYDVKM. CDR3 length: 13 amino acids. DNA of the CDR3: TGTGCCAGCAGTCCGTCAGGAGGACCGGGCTACACCTTC. Amino acid sequence: CASSPSGGPGYTF.

This clonotype was seen ten or more times. The J gene is TRBJ2-2, the V gene TRBV28; unclear D gene. V was cut by 3 bases and J by 5 bases, with 10 bases left in between. Germline values: CDR1 MDHEN, CDR2 SYDVKM. This CDR3 is built from 14 residues. The CDR3 DNA is TGTGCCAGCAGTTTTGCCTGGGTTACCGGGGAGCTGTTTTTT. This translates into CASSFAWVTGELFF. The whole variable domain, remainder taken from reference TRBV28 and TRBJ2-2, is DVKVTQSSRYLVKRTGEKVFLECVQDMDHENMFWYRQDPGLGLRLIYFSYDVKMKEKGDIPEGYSVSREKKERFSLILESASTNQTSMYLCASSFAWVTGELFFGEGSRLTVL.

This clonotype showed up many times. V gene TRBV28 combines with J gene TRBJ1-3; D ambiguous. The CDR3 has 14 residues. Trimming stripped 3 bases from V and 0 bases from J, with 6 bases between. The germline V gene encodes CDR1 MDHEN and CDR2 SYDVKM. The CDR3 loop reads CASSFRVSGNTIYF. As DNA, the CDR3 is TGTGCCAGCAGTTTTAGGGTCTCTGGAAACACCATATATTTT.

V and J are TRBV3-1 and TRBJ1-1, with D possibly matching TRBD1 (5 bases). V was pared by 5 bases and J by 4 bases, with 14 bases between. The germline V gene has CDR1 LGHDT and CDR2 YNNKEL (reference sequence). The CDR3 runs 14 residues. CDR3 DNA: TGTGCCAGCAGCGGTACAGGAGAGGGCACTGAAGCTTTCTTT. Translated, it gives CASSGTGEGTEAFF.

This chain connects TRBV6-2 or TRBV6-3 to TRBJ1-3, with D tentatively TRBD1 (5 bases). This CDR3 contains 18 residues. V was trimmed by 6 bases and J by 0 bases, leaving 21 bases between them. CDR1 and CDR2 (germline): MNHEY, SVGEGT. The CDR3 nucleotides are TGTGCCAGCAGAAGCCTCGGCCCCAGGGCCTCCTCTGGAAACACCATATATTTT. Translated, it gives CASRSLGPRASSGNTIYF.

The chain has TRBV2 and TRBJ2-5, with 7 bases matching TRBD1. V shed 4 bases and J 5 bases; nucleotides not matched to a gene: 7. The germline V gene has CDR1 SNHLY and CDR2 FYNNEI. There are 14 residues in the CDR3. The CDR3 spells CASSGQGKGETQYF. Written as DNA, the CDR3 is TGTGCCAGCAGTGGACAGGGCAAGGGGGAGACCCAGTACTTC.

This clonotype showed up many times. The chain links TRBV7-8 to TRBJ2-7, with TRBD2 matching over 7 bases. The V and J ends lost 3 bases and 4 bases, in that order; junction bases with no gene match: 18. This CDR3 has 18 amino acids. CDR1 is SGHVS and CDR2 is FQNEAQ in the germline V gene. The CDR3 coding sequence is TGTGCCAGCAGCTTCGTAGCTGGGGGGGTCAGGGTGGAATACGAGCAGTACTTC. Translated: CASSFVAGGVRVEYEQYF.

Points on this clonotype: Germline and junction disagree at one end, which may indicate a read error. The chain is built from TRBV15 and TRBJ2-5, with D unclear. This CDR3 region has 16 residues. CDR1 LNHNV and CDR2 YYDKDF come from the germline V gene (reference sequence). The CDR3 DNA follows: TGTGCCACCAGCAGGTTTGGTCCGGGTAGCCAAGAGGCCCAGTACTTC. It specifies CATSRFGPGSQEAQYF.

This clonotype was detected many times. The chain combines TRBV4-3 with TRBJ2-7, with D perhaps matching TRBD1 (5 bases). This CDR3 has 16 residues. Looked up from germline, CDR1 is LGHNA and CDR2 is YSLEER. V dropped 0 bases and J dropped 1 base, with 13 bases sitting between them. CDR3 coding DNA: TGCGCCAGCAGCCAAGATATAACGGCAGGGTCCTACGAGCAGTACTTC. Its protein is CASSQDITAGSYEQYF.

This clonotype was observed at least ten times. This chain connects TRBV27 to TRBJ1-2; D is ambiguous. Between the trimmed V and J ends, which lost 4 bases and 4 bases, there was a span of 13 bases. The germline gives CDR1 MNHEY, CDR2 SMNVEV (reference sequence). The CDR3 length is 14 residues. The CDR3 DNA is TGTGCCAGCAGTTCTGGAGGCCAGAGCTATGGCTACACCTTC. Protein product: CASSSGGQSYGYTF.

In this sample, this clonotype turned up many times. V and J are TRBV20-1 and TRBJ1-3; D might be TRBD1 (6 bases). This CDR3 has 14 amino acids. Germline loops: CDR1 DFQATT, CDR2 SNEGSKA (reference sequence). Trimming stripped 6 bases from V and 2 bases from J, with 14 bases between. The CDR3 nucleotides read TGCAGTGCCAAATCAGGGGCCACTGGAAACACCATATATTTT. This codes for CSAKSGATGNTIYF.

The chain is built from TRBV20-1 and TRBJ1-2; TRBD1 might be the D (6 bases). CDR3 length: 13 residues. The ends were cut back, 6 bases at V and 3 bases at J, with 14 bases in the middle. Germline-derived CDR1 and CDR2 are DFQATT and SNEGSKA (reference sequence). The CDR3 loop is CSAPQGTDYGYTF. The CDR3 bases are TGCAGTGCCCCCCAGGGGACGGACTATGGCTACACCTTC.

This clonotype was picked up many times. The chain's CDR3 is CASSHLGETQYF. The CDR3 nucleotides are TGTGCCAGCAGTCATCTAGGGGAGACCCAGTACTTC. This chain uses TRBV7-9 with TRBJ2-5; D remains ambiguous. V lost 6 bases and J lost 5, with 10 bases in between. From germline, CDR1 is SEHNR and CDR2 FQNEAQ (reference sequence). The CDR3 is 12 amino acids.

This clonotype occurred many times. The chain employs TRBV28 and TRBJ2-5; D tentatively fits TRBD1 or TRBD2 (5 bases each). This CDR3 is built from 19 residues. Per germline, CDR1 MDHEN and CDR2 SYDVKM. Trimming removed 5 bases at V and 1 base at J, with 26 bases between. As DNA, the CDR3 is TGTGCCAGCAGTCACCGGCCAGAGGTGAGGGGTGACGTCCAAGAGACCCAGTACTTC. It encodes CASSHRPEVRGDVQETQYF.

Note on this clonotype: Its ends do not fully match the called genes, so a read error is possible. This chain uses TRBV7-9 with TRBJ1-1; possibly TRBD1 for D (5 bases). The length of the CDR3 is 14 residues. CDR1 is SEHNR and CDR2 is FQNEAQ in the germline V gene (reference sequence). This CDR3 is CASSSGGGNTEASF. The CDR3 DNA reads as TGTGCCAGCAGCTCCGGCGGGGGGAACACTGAAGCTTCCTTT.

Only a few counts were recorded for this clonotype. The genes are TRBV6-1 and TRBJ1-3; D possibly corresponds to TRBD1 (5 bases). The V end lost 2 bases, the J end lost 0 bases, and 11 bases lay between the germline ends. The CDR3 sequence is 16 residues long. Germline CDR1 is MNHNS and CDR2 is SASEGT. CDR3 protein: CASSESDGTSGNTIYF. CDR3 nucleotides: TGTGCCAGCAGTGAATCCGACGGGACCTCTGGAAACACCATATATTTT.

Many counts were recorded for this clonotype. The rearrangement uses TRBV9 and TRBJ2-2, with 7 bases that match TRBD1. CDR3 length: 19 amino acids. CDR1 is SGDLS and CDR2 is YYNGEE in the germline V gene. V was pared by 2 bases and J by 2 bases, with 15 bases of the junction left unmatched. CDR3 loop: CASSVEAWPTGSNTGELFF. The CDR3 nucleotides read TGTGCCAGCAGCGTCGAAGCTTGGCCGACAGGGTCCAACACCGGGGAGCTGTTTTTT.

This clonotype was counted at least ten times. This rearrangement joins TRBV20-1 to TRBJ2-7; 12 nucleotides agree with TRBD2. This CDR3 spans 14 amino acids. The J segment lost 2 bases and the V segment lost 5 bases, leaving 4 bases of the junction unmatched. Germline V lookup: CDR1 DFQATT, CDR2 SNEGSKA (reference sequence). The CDR3 spells CSAALAGGTYEQYF. The CDR3 DNA follows: TGCAGTGCTGCCCTAGCGGGAGGGACCTACGAGCAGTACTTC.

This clonotype came up many times. The chain recombines TRBV28 with TRBJ2-7; a weak D match, TRBD2 (6 bases). Trimming cost V 1 base and J 8 bases, with 15 bases left between them. In germline, CDR1 is MDHEN, CDR2 SYDVKM. The CDR3 extends over 14 amino acids. CDR3 DNA: TGTGCCAGCAGTTTATACGGGGGTCAGAGGCAGCAGTACTTC. Translating it yields CASSLYGGQRQQYF.

This clonotype was counted at least ten times. This sequence joins TRBV20-1 and TRBJ2-5; 8 nucleotides line up with TRBD2. CDR3 size: 11 residues. CDR1 and CDR2 from the germline V gene are DFQATT and SNEGSKA (reference sequence). The trim removed 3 bases at V and 9 bases at J, leaving 3 bases unmatched. CDR3 DNA: TGCAGTGCTAGCGGGAGGGGGGCCCAGTACTTC. It translates to CSASGRGAQYF.

This clonotype was seen many times. The rearrangement joins TRBV7-2 to TRBJ2-5; 8 bases align to TRBD2. Germline trimming cut 3 bases from V and 5 bases from J; bases unmatched to any gene: 8. Germline CDR1 and CDR2: SGHTA and FQGNSA. The CDR3 is 15 amino acids. The CDR3 bases are TGTGCCAGCAGCTTTGAAGCGGGAGAGGGGGAGACCCAGTACTTC. Its protein is CASSFEAGEGETQYF. Full variable domain (rest looked up from reference TRBV7-2 and TRBJ2-5): GAGVSQSPSNKVTEKGKDVELRCDPISGHTALYWYRQSLGQGLEFLIYFQGNSAPDKSGLPSDRFSAERTGGSVSTLTIQRTQQEDSAVYLCASSFEAGEGETQYFGPGTRLLVL.

Ten or more counts support this clonotype. The rearrangement links TRBV12-3 or TRBV12-4 to TRBJ2-5, with D perhaps matching TRBD2 (6 bases). V lost 7 bases and J 1 base, leaving 22 bases between the germline ends. This CDR3 is 17 amino acids long. The CDR3 bases are TGTGCCAGCACCCCAGGCGCGGTAGCGGTACCCCAAGAGACCCAGTACTTC. It is translated as CASTPGAVAVPQETQYF.